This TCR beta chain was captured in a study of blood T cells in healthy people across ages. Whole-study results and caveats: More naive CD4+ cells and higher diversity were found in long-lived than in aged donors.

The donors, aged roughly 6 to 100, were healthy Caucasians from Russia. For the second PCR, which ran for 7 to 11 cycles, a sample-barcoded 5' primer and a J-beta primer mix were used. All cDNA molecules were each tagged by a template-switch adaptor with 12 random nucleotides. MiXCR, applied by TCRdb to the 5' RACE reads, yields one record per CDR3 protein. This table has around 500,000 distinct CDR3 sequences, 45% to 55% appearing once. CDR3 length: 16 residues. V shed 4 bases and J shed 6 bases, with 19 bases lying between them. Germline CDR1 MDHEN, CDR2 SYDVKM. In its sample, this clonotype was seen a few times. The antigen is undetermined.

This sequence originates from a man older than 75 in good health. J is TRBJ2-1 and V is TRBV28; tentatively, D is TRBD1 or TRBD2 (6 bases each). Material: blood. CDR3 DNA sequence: TGTGCCAGCAGTTCCCCAGGGGCGGGGAGTCTCAATGAGCAGTTCTTC. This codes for CASSSPGAGSLNEQFF. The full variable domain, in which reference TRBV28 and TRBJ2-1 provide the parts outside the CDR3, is DVKVTQSSRYLVKRTGEKVFLECVQDMDHENMFWYRQDPGLGLRLIYFSYDVKMKEKGDIPEGYSVSREKKERFSLILESASTNQTSMYLCASSSPGAGSLNEQFFGPGTRLTVL.